The clone carrying this TCR beta chain has ten or more counts. Its matching antigen is unknown. The authors amplified TCR beta CDR3 regions, and they did so from RNA transcripts for repertoire sequencing. The authors performed first-round RT-PCR with HTBI primers and then a second-round multiplex PCR. A single record per CDR3 protein comes from TCRdb applying MiXCR to the multiplex PCR reads. There are 300,000 to 450,000 distinct CDR3 sequences in the sample; about 18% occur only once, and roughly 2.4% lies in the top ten. This sample was included in a study of Graves' ophthalmopathy and Graves' hyperthyroidism. Findings and caveats of the study: Ophthalmopathy could be told apart from stable hyperthyroidism by a 13-signature model (around 88% sensitivity, about 81% specificity).

This CDR3 has 15 amino acids. After removal of 6 bases from V and 3 bases from J, the junction contained 6 bases not matched to a gene. The sequence came from an adult woman with stable Graves' hyperthyroidism. V gene TRBV12-3 or TRBV12-4 combines with J gene TRBJ2-2, with TRBD2 matching over 8 bases. Sequenced: peripheral blood. The CDR3 DNA sequence: TGTGCCAGCAGCCGCGGGGGGCGGGACACCGGGGAGCTGTTTTTT. Translating it yields CASSRGGRDTGELFF.